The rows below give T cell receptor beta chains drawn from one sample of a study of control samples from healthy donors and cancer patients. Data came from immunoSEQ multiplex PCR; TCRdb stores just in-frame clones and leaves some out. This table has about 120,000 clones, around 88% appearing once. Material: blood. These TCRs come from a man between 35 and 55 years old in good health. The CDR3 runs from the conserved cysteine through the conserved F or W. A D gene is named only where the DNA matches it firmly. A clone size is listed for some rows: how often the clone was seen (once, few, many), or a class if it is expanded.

CDR3 protein: CASSPSTAYSTDTQYF
CDR3 DNA: TGTGCCAGCTCACCATCAACAGCCTACAGCACAGATACGCAGTATTTT
V gene: TRBV18
clone size: -
J gene: TRBJ2-3
D gene: -

CDR3 protein: CASSLEQGYEAFF
CDR3 DNA: TGTGCCAGCAGCTTAGAGCAGGGTTATGAAGCTTTCTTT
V gene: TRBV7-9
clone size: -
J gene: TRBJ1-1
D gene: -

CDR3 protein: CASSLGFGGYTF
CDR3 DNA: TGCGCCAGCAGCCTAGGATTTGGCGGCTACACCTTC
V gene: TRBV4-3
clone size: -
J gene: TRBJ1-2
D gene: -

CDR3 protein: CASSTPGQGLDTIYF
CDR3 DNA: TGTGCCAGCAGTACCCCGGGACAGGGGTTGGACACCATATATTTT
V gene: TRBV28
clone size: once
J gene: TRBJ1-3
D gene: TRBD1

CDR3 protein: CASSPTGGDTEAFF
CDR3 DNA: TGTGCCAGCTCACCAACCGGAGGTGACACTGAAGCTTTCTTT
V gene: TRBV18
clone size: -
J gene: TRBJ1-1
D gene: -

CDR3 protein: CASSPGERGYTF
CDR3 DNA: TGTGCCAGCTCACCGGGGGAAAGAGGCTACACCTTC
V gene: TRBV18
clone size: -
J gene: TRBJ1-2
D gene: -

CDR3 protein: CVRTIITELNTEAFF
CDR3 DNA: TGTGTCAGAACCATTATCACGGAATTGAACACTGAAGCTTTCTTT
V gene: TRBV7-5
clone size: -
J gene: TRBJ1-1
D gene: -

CDR3 protein: CSVEGSPSSGNTIYF
CDR3 DNA: TGCAGCGTTGAAGGGTCACCTAGCTCTGGAAACACCATATATTTT
V gene: TRBV29-1
clone size: -
J gene: TRBJ1-3
D gene: -

CDR3 protein: CASKGQGNSNQPQHF
CDR3 DNA: TGTGCCAGCAAAGGACAGGGGAATAGCAATCAGCCCCAGCATTTT
V gene: TRBV6-5
clone size: -
J gene: TRBJ1-5
D gene: TRBD1

CDR3 protein: CASSQVTFNEQFF
CDR3 DNA: TGCGCCAGCAGCCAAGTAACGTTTAATGAGCAGTTCTTC
V gene: TRBV4-1
clone size: -
J gene: TRBJ2-1
D gene: -

CDR3 protein: CASRTANTEAFF
CDR3 DNA: TGTGCCAGCAGGACCGCCAACACTGAAGCTTTCTTT
V gene: TRBV2
clone size: -
J gene: TRBJ1-1
D gene: -

CDR3 protein: CASSLSGGPYNEQFF
CDR3 DNA: TGTGCCAGCAGTTTATCGGGGGGGCCCTACAATGAGCAGTTCTTC
V gene: TRBV27
clone size: few
J gene: TRBJ2-1
D gene: -

CDR3 protein: CSVRPLANYGYTF
CDR3 DNA: TGCAGCGTGAGGCCCTTGGCTAACTATGGCTACACCTTC
V gene: TRBV29-1
clone size: -
J gene: TRBJ1-2
D gene: -

CDR3 protein: CASSPGLVPYEQYF
CDR3 DNA: TGTGCCAGCTCACCAGGACTAGTCCCCTACGAGCAGTACTTC
V gene: TRBV18
clone size: -
J gene: TRBJ2-7
D gene: TRBD2

CDR3 protein: CASSYPGHGGETQYF
CDR3 DNA: TGTGCCAGCAGTTACCCGGGCCATGGAGGGGAGACCCAGTACTTC
V gene: TRBV6-2/TRBV6-3
clone size: -
J gene: TRBJ2-5
D gene: -

CDR3 protein: CASSYSPGANEQFF
CDR3 DNA: TGTGCCAGCAGTTACTCTCCAGGGGCCAATGAGCAGTTCTTC
V gene: TRBV6-5
clone size: -
J gene: TRBJ2-1
D gene: -

CDR3 protein: CASSLYRTSGGNNEQFF
CDR3 DNA: TGTGCCAGCAGCTTATATCGGACTAGCGGGGGTAACAATGAGCAGTTCTTC
V gene: TRBV7-9
clone size: few
J gene: TRBJ2-1
D gene: TRBD2

CDR3 protein: CASSQGLNSPLHF
CDR3 DNA: TGTGCCAGCAGTCAGGGTCTAAACTCACCCCTCCACTTT
V gene: TRBV12-3/TRBV12-4
clone size: once
J gene: TRBJ1-6
D gene: -

CDR3 protein: CASSWRSAEAFF
CDR3 DNA: TGTGCCAGCAGCTGGAGGTCAGCTGAAGCTTTCTTT
V gene: TRBV7-2
clone size: -
J gene: TRBJ1-1
D gene: -

CDR3 protein: CASSGHSGGPGDTQYF
CDR3 DNA: TGTGCCAGCAGTGGACACTCGGGGGGGCCCGGAGATACGCAGTATTTT
V gene: TRBV6-1
clone size: few
J gene: TRBJ2-3
D gene: TRBD2

CDR3 protein: CASSEYGRGTNTEAFF
CDR3 DNA: TGTGCCAGCAGTGAATATGGCAGGGGGACGAACACTGAAGCTTTCTTT
V gene: TRBV25-1
clone size: -
J gene: TRBJ1-1
D gene: TRBD1

CDR3 protein: CASSLGDRGPQPQHF
CDR3 DNA: TGCGCCAGCAGCTTAGGGGACAGGGGGCCTCAGCCCCAGCATTTT
V gene: TRBV5-1
clone size: -
J gene: TRBJ1-5
D gene: TRBD1

CDR3 protein: CSVEAGGYGYTF
CDR3 DNA: TGCAGCGTTGAGGCAGGGGGCTATGGCTACACCTTC
V gene: TRBV29-1
clone size: -
J gene: TRBJ1-2
D gene: TRBD1

CDR3 protein: CATSDLGTSGGDTQYF
CDR3 DNA: TGTGCCACCAGTGACCTCGGGACTAGCGGAGGAGATACGCAGTATTTT
V gene: TRBV24-1
clone size: -
J gene: TRBJ2-3
D gene: TRBD2